Described below is a single T cell receptor beta chain sequence and its context. The data were taken from a study of blood T cell repertoires in COVID-19. Study at large: Collection of acute and convalescent COVID-19 samples took place in the United States, Italy and Spain.

Authors' processing steps: Using reference gene primer amplification, nucleated cell counts were estimated. Assay: immunoSEQ multiplex PCR; the TCRdb copy retains only in-frame clones and omits some. That table furnishes V, J and clone size, whereas the DNA furnished D and trimming. The sample shows about 150,000 clones, around 74% of them seen only once. Germline values: CDR1 GTSNPN, CDR2 SVGIG (reference sequence). The CDR3 runs 14 residues. The V end was cut by 1 base, the J end by 4 bases, with 13 bases between. The genes are TRBV30 and TRBJ1-1, with D hard to call. This clonotype was obtained from a woman aged 80 or over with acute or convalescent COVID-19. Sequencing was carried out using peripheral blood. DNA for the CDR3: TGTGCCTGGAGTGCCCTGAGGGTTGGCACTGAAGCTTTCTTT. The encoded protein is CAWSALRVGTEAFF.